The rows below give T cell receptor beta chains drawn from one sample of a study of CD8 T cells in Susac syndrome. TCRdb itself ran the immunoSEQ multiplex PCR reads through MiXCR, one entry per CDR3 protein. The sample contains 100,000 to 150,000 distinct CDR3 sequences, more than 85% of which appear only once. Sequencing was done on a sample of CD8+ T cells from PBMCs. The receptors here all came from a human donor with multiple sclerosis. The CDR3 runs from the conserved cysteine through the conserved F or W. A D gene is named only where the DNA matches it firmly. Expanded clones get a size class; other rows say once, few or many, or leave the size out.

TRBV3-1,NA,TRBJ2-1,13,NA,CASSPNRNNEQFF,TGTGCCAGCAGCCCCAATCGTAACAATGAGCAGTTCTTC
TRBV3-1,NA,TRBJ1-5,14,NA,CASSQSYSNQPQHF,TGTGCCAGCAGCCAAAGCTATAGCAATCAGCCCCAGCATTTT
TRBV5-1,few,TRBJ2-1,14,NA,CASSYAGTAYEQFF,TGCGCCAGCAGCTACGCCGGGACTGCCTATGAGCAGTTCTTC
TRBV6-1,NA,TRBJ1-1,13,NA,CASSEGAKTEAFF,TGTGCCAGCAGTGAGGGCGCAAAAACTGAAGCTTTCTTT
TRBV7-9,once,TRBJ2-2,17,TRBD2,CASSERGLAGVTGELFF,TGTGCCAGCAGCGAGCGGGGACTAGCGGGAGTTACCGGGGAGCTGTTTTTT
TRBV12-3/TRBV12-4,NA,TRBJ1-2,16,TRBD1,CASSLTYGQGIGGYTF,TGTGCCAGCAGTTTAACATACGGACAGGGGATAGGTGGCTACACCTTC
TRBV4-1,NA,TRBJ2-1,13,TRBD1,CASSPDRGYEQFF,TGCGCCAGCAGCCCAGACAGGGGCTATGAGCAGTTCTTC
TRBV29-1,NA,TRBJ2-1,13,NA,CSVDEASYNEQFF,TGCAGCGTTGATGAAGCGTCCTACAATGAGCAGTTCTTC
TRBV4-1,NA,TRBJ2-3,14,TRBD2,CASSDIAGRRTQYF,TGCGCCAGCAGTGACATAGCGGGACGACGGACGCAGTATTTT
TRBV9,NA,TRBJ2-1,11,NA,CASSAGGRQFF,TGTGCCAGCAGCGCAGGGGGGAGGCAGTTCTTC
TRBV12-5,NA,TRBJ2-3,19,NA,CASGLGNFMRDPLTDTQYF,TGTGCTAGTGGTTTGGGGAATTTTATGCGGGATCCCCTCACAGATACGCAGTATTTT
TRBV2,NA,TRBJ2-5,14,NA,CASSERGSEETQYF,TGTGCCAGCAGTGAAAGGGGGAGTGAAGAGACCCAGTACTTC
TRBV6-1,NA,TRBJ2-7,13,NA,CASSSTSSYEQYF,TGTGCCAGCAGTTCAACAAGCTCCTACGAGCAGTACTTC
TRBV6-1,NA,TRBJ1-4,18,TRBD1,CASRPSRDRGRANEKLFF,TGTGCCAGCAGGCCGTCCCGGGACAGGGGGCGAGCTAATGAAAAACTGTTTTTT
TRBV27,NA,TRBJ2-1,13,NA,CASSLSRGGEQFF,TGTGCCAGCAGTTTATCCCGGGGAGGTGAGCAGTTCTTC
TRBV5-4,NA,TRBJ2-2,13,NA,CASSSGGPGELFF,TGTGCCAGCAGCTCCGGGGGTCCCGGGGAGCTGTTTTTT
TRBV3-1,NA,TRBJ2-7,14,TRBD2,CASSPGTRVYEQYF,TGTGCCAGCAGCCCCGGGACTAGGGTGTACGAGCAGTACTTC
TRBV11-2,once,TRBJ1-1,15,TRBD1,CASSAHRGRNTEAFF,TGTGCCAGCAGCGCCCACAGGGGGAGGAACACTGAAGCTTTCTTT
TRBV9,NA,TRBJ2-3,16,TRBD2,CASSPGTSGPGDTQYF,TGTGCCAGCAGCCCAGGGACTAGCGGGCCCGGGGATACGCAGTATTTT
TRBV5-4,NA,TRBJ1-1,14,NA,CASSLEGGNTEAFF,TGTGCCAGCAGCTTGGAGGGCGGGAACACTGAAGCTTTCTTT
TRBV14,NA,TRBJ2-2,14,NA,CASSQDPYTGELFF,TGTGCCAGCAGCCAAGATCCTTACACCGGGGAGCTGTTTTTT
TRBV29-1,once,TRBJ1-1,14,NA,CSVNRTRGNTEAFF,TGCAGCGTCAACAGGACCCGGGGGAACACTGAAGCTTTCTTT
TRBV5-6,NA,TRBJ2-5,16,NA,CASSSPRGAVQETQYF,TGTGCCAGCAGCTCCCCCAGGGGGGCCGTTCAAGAGACCCAGTACTTC
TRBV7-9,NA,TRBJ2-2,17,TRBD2,CASSFPTSGDNTGELFF,TGTGCCAGCAGCTTCCCTACTAGCGGGGATAACACCGGGGAGCTGTTTTTT
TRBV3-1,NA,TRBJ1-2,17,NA,CASSHVQSSSPLAGYTF,TGTGCCAGCAGCCACGTGCAGTCTTCGTCCCCCCTCGCTGGCTACACCTTC
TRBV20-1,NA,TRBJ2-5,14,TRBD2,CSASGGGLQETQYF,TGCAGTGCTAGCGGCGGGGGACTACAAGAGACCCAGTACTTC
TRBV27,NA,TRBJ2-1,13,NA,CASSYNRANEQFF,TGTGCCAGCAGTTATAACAGGGCTAATGAGCAGTTCTTC
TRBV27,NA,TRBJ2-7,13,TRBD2,CASSPGRNYEQYF,TGTGCCAGCAGTCCCGGGAGGAATTACGAGCAGTACTTC
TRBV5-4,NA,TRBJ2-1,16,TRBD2,CASSSGLATNYNEQFF,TGTGCCAGCAGCTCCGGACTAGCGACAAACTACAATGAGCAGTTCTTC
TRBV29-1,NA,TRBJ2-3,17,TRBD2,CSVEGSLPGGRMDTQYF,TGCAGCGTTGAAGGATCTCTCCCCGGCGGGAGAATGGATACGCAGTATTTT
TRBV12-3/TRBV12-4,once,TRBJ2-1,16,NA,CASRTTGGESYNEQFF,TGTGCCAGCAGGACCACAGGGGGGGAATCCTACAATGAGCAGTTCTTC
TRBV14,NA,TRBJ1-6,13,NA,CASSQRFNSPLHF,TGTGCCAGCAGCCAGAGGTTTAATTCACCCCTCCACTTT
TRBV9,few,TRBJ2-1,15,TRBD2,CASSEGTSGYNEQFF,TGTGCCAGCAGCGAGGGGACTAGCGGGTACAATGAGCAGTTCTTC
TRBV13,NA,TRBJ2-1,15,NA,CASSSNYLEWNEQFF,TGTGCCAGCAGCTCAAACTACCTCGAGTGGAATGAGCAGTTCTTC
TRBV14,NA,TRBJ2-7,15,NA,CASSPEWVAAYEQYF,TGTGCCAGCAGCCCAGAGTGGGTGGCCGCCTACGAGCAGTACTTC
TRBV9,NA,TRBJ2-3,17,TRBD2,CASSASPRLAGADTQYF,TGTGCCAGCAGCGCGTCACCACGACTAGCGGGAGCAGATACGCAGTATTTT
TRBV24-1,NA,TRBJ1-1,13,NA,CATSVDRYTEAFF,TGTGCCACCAGTGTCGACAGGTACACTGAAGCTTTCTTT
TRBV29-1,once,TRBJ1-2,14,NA,CSVPLTGANYGYTF,TGCAGCGTTCCGTTGACAGGAGCTAACTATGGCTACACCTTC
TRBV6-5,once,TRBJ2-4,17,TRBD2,CASSYSILAGVTNIQYF,TGTGCCAGCAGTTACTCGATTCTAGCGGGAGTGACAAACATTCAGTACTTC
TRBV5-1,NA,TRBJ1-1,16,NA,CASSLAGLGLNTEAFF,TGCGCCAGCAGCTTGGCAGGCTTAGGATTGAACACTGAAGCTTTCTTT
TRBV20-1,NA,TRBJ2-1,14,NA,CSSILRTGHNEQFF,TGCAGTTCGATACTCCGGACTGGCCACAATGAGCAGTTCTTC
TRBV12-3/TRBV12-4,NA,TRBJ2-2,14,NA,CASRPTSNTGELFF,TGTGCCAGCAGGCCAACATCGAACACCGGGGAGCTGTTTTTT
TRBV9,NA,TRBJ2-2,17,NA,CASSPQGFGLDTGELFF,TGTGCCAGCAGCCCTCAGGGATTCGGCCTTGACACCGGGGAGCTGTTTTTT
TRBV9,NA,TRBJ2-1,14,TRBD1,CASSVGTGFGEQFF,TGTGCCAGCAGCGTAGGGACAGGGTTTGGGGAGCAGTTCTTC
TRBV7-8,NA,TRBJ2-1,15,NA,CASSPVGGVGNEQFF,TGTGCCAGCAGTCCGGTCGGAGGGGTCGGCAATGAGCAGTTCTTC
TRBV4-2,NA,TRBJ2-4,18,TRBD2,CASSQGFRERGAKNIQYF,TGTGCCAGCAGCCAAGGGTTCAGGGAGCGGGGAGCCAAAAACATTCAGTACTTC
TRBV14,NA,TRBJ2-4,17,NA,CASSQRGEIGTKNIQYF,TGTGCCAGCAGCCAGAGGGGGGAGATTGGGACCAAAAACATTCAGTACTTC
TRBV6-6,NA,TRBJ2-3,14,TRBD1,CASTTGFNTDTQYF,TGTGCCAGCACGACAGGGTTTAACACAGATACGCAGTATTTT
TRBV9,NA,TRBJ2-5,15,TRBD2,CASSVDGLVAETQYF,TGTGCCAGCAGCGTAGACGGACTAGTAGCTGAGACCCAGTACTTC
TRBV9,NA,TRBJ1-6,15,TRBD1,CASSVGGQGNSPLHF,TGTGCCAGCAGCGTAGGGGGACAGGGTAATTCACCCCTCCACTTT
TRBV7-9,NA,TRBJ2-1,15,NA,CASSLGPTGDNEQFF,TGTGCCAGCAGCTTAGGCCCGACAGGAGACAATGAGCAGTTCTTC
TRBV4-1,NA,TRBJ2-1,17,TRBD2,CASSQALQRELGNEQFF,TGCGCCAGCAGCCAAGCTCTACAGCGGGAACTAGGCAATGAGCAGTTCTTC
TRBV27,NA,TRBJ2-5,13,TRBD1,CASSLSGTGERHF,TGTGCCAGCAGTTTGTCCGGGACAGGGGAAAGGCACTTC
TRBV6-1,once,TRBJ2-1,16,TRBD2,CASSEELAGGYNEQFF,TGTGCCAGCAGTGAAGAACTAGCGGGAGGTTACAATGAGCAGTTCTTC